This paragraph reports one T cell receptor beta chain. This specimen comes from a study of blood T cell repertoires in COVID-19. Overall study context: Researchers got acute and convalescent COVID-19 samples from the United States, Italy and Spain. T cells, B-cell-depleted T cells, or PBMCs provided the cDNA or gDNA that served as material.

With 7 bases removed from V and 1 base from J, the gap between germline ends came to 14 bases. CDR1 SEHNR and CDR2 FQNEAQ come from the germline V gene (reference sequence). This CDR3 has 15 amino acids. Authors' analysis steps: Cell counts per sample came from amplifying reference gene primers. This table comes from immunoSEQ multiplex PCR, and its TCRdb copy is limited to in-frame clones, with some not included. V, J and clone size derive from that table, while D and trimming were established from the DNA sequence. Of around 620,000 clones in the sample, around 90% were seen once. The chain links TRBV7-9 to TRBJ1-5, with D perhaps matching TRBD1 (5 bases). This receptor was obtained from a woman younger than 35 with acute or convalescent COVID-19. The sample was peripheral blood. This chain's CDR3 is CASTKTGVSNQPQHF. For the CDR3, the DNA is TGTGCCAGCACCAAGACGGGGGTAAGCAATCAGCCCCAGCATTTT.